What follows are 21 T cell receptor beta chains derived from one specimen sequenced in a study of tumor-infiltrating lymphocytes in primary liver carcinoma. With around 490 ng total RNA as template and a constant-region primer, TCR beta cDNA was made. Employing slightly modified ARM-PCR, three nested multiplex PCR rounds were run, and these gave rise to the TCR beta libraries. A C-beta reverse primer and TRBV1-TRBV30 forward primers served in each of the first two PCR rounds, at about 10 cycles apiece. TCRdb processed the multiplex PCR reads anew with MiXCR; each CDR3 protein has one entry. The sample consists of some 190,000 distinct CDR3 sequences, 60% of them appearing once. It was unsorted whole blood that yielded blood RNA, and germline DNA was also extracted. Material: peripheral blood. The receptors shown here come from a man in his forties or fifties with primary liver carcinoma and hepatitis B virus infection.

Remarks on this clonotype: Compared with germline, one end of the junction differs, possibly owing to a read error. The gene calls are TRBV7-8 and TRBJ2-5, with D possibly matching TRBD1 (6 bases). The CDR3 consists of 15 residues. The germline V gene encodes CDR1 SGHVS and CDR2 FQNEAQ. The CDR3 loop is CSSSLVSGERETQYF. In nucleotides, the CDR3 is TGTTCCAGCAGCTTAGTCTCAGGGGAAAGAGAGACCCAGTACTTC.

V usage is TRBV11-2 and J usage is TRBJ2-2; TRBD2 agrees at 11 bases. Germline values: CDR1 SGHAT, CDR2 FQNNGV. V lost 4 bases to trimming and J lost 10 bases; unmatched junction nucleotides: 14. This CDR3 has 17 amino acids. The CDR3 is CASSSCLAGGPIEELFF. As DNA, the CDR3 is TGTGCCAGCAGCTCCTGTTTAGCGGGAGGGCCGATCGAGGAGCTGTTTTTT. Using reference TRBV11-2 and TRBJ2-2 for the parts outside the CDR3, the full variable domain is EAGVAQSPRYKIIEKRQSVAFWCNPISGHATLYWYQQILGQGPKLLIQFQNNGVVDDSQLPKDRFSAERLKGVDSTLKIQPAKLEDSAVYLCASSSCLAGGPIEELFFGEGSRLTVL.

This clonotype was picked up many times. The rearrangement links TRBV29-1 to TRBJ2-1; the match to TRBD2 covers 10 bases. This CDR3 comprises 14 residues. Per germline, CDR1 SQVTM and CDR2 ANQGSEA. With 7 bases clipped from V and 0 bases from J, the junction kept 3 bases outside the gene matches. The chain's CDR3 is CSAASGSSYNEQFF. The CDR3 DNA sequence: TGCAGCGCTGCTAGCGGGAGCTCCTACAATGAGCAGTTCTTC.

This clonotype was observed a single time. A junction end diverges from the germline sequence, so it may reflect a read error. The chain uses TRBV4-2 and TRBJ1-1; a weak D match, TRBD1 (6 bases). The germline gives CDR1 LGHNA, CDR2 YNFKEQ. This CDR3 has 15 residues. The DNA of the CDR3 is TGTGCCGGCAGCCAAGATATTGTAGGGGGCACTGAAGCTTTCTTT. As protein: CAGSQDIVGGTEAFF.

This rearrangement joins TRBV6-2 or TRBV6-3 to TRBJ2-1; D possibly corresponds to TRBD1 (6 bases). Germline CDR1 reads MNHEY; CDR2 reads SVGEGT. V was pared by 2 bases and J by 8 bases, with 16 bases between. This CDR3 contains 15 residues. Written as DNA, the CDR3 is TGTGCCAGCAGTTACACGGACAGCTTGGGCGATGAGCAGTTCTTC. Translating it yields CASSYTDSLGDEQFF.

This clonotype was observed a single time. At one of its ends the junction is not consistent with the germline gene, which may arise from a read error. The chain couples TRBV4-2 to TRBJ2-5; no definite D call. Germline V gives CDR1 LGHNA, CDR2 YNFKEQ. There are 14 residues in the CDR3. For the CDR3, the DNA is TGTGCCAGGAGCCACCGGGCCTCAGAAGAGACCCAGTACTTC. It is translated as CARSHRASEETQYF.

Concerning this clonotype: Germline and junction disagree at one end, which may indicate a read error. V is TRBV4-1 and J is TRBJ1-2, with 9 bases identical to TRBD1. The CDR3 is 17 amino acids. Germline assignment: CDR1 MGHRA and CDR2 YSYEKL. Written as DNA, the CDR3 is TGCGCCAACAGCGTATCCGGGACAGGGCCGGTTTGGGATGGCTACACCTTC. Protein: CANSVSGTGPVWDGYTF.

As to this clonotype: The junction departs from germline at one end; a sequencing error may be responsible. The chain joins TRBV11-2 to TRBJ2-7; D possibly matches TRBD1 or TRBD2 (5 bases each). The CDR3 is made up of 15 amino acids. Germline V CDR1 and CDR2: SGHAT, FQNNGV. The CDR3 loop reads CASSLDRDGRDERYF. The CDR3 DNA sequence: TGTGCCAGCAGCCTAGACCGGGACGGACGGGACGAGCGGTACTTC.

V and J are TRBV6-2 or TRBV6-3 and TRBJ2-7, with 9 bases identical to TRBD1. This CDR3 is built from 17 residues. Germline CDR1 is MNHEY and CDR2 is SVGEGT. With 2 bases clipped from V and 6 bases from J, the junction kept 14 bases outside the gene matches. CDR3 loop: CASSYPEWPGQGGEQYF. CDR3 nucleotide sequence: TGTGCCAGCAGTTACCCAGAATGGCCGGGACAGGGTGGCGAGCAGTACTTC.

Notes on this clonotype: The junction departs from germline at one end; a sequencing error may be responsible. The gene calls are TRBV10-2 and TRBJ2-2, with TRBD2 as a possible D gene (5 bases). CDR1 is WSHSY and CDR2 is SAAADI in the germline V gene. This CDR3 has 15 residues. The CDR3 reads CAGSDGGTHTGELFF. Written as DNA, the CDR3 is TGCGCCGGCAGTGATGGAGGAACTCACACCGGGGAGCTGTTTTTT.

Of note for this clonotype: A junction end diverges from the germline sequence, so it may reflect a read error. The CDR3 is CANSYSRVSGGYEQYF. The CDR3 nucleotides read TGTGCCAACAGTTACTCGCGTGTCTCCGGGGGCTACGAGCAGTACTTC. The chain is built from TRBV6-6 and TRBJ2-7; tentatively, D is TRBD2 (6 bases). CDR3 size: 16 residues. The germline V gene has CDR1 MNHNY and CDR2 SVGAGI (reference sequence).

About this clonotype itself: At one boundary the junction diverges from the germline segment, which might be a read error. V is TRBV11-2 and J is TRBJ2-7; no clear D. The CDR3 runs 14 residues. Germline V gives CDR1 SGHAT, CDR2 FQNNGV. CDR3 DNA sequence: TGTACCAGCAGTTTAACAGAAGGAGCCTACGAGCAGTACTTC. This translates into CTSSLTEGAYEQYF.

This clonotype was counted between two and nine times. CDR3 sequence: CASSLGSSGTRETQYF. The CDR3, as DNA: TGTGCCAGCAGCTTAGGTTCCAGCGGGACGCGAGAGACCCAGTACTTC. V usage is TRBV7-9 and J usage is TRBJ2-5; 7 bases fit TRBD2. From germline, CDR1 is SEHNR and CDR2 FQNEAQ (reference sequence). The CDR3 is 16 amino acids. Unmatched junction bases numbered 9, after V lost 1 base and J lost 4 bases.

Remarks on this clonotype: A much larger clone lies one base from this, so it may be a read error. CDR3 sequence reads: CASGLEWQGSGETQYF. DNA for the CDR3: TGTGCCAGCGGCTTAGAGTGGCAGGGGAGTGGAGAGACCCAGTACTTC. This chain links TRBV11-2 with TRBJ2-5, with D maybe TRBD1 (6 bases). The CDR3 consists of 16 residues. The germline CDR1 and CDR2 sequences are SGHAT and FQNNGV.

On this clonotype: The germline gene is not matched at one end of the junction; a read error may be the cause. The chain joins TRBV20-1 to TRBJ2-1; D not resolved. The CDR3 runs 13 residues. From germline, CDR1 is DFQATT and CDR2 SNEGSKA (reference sequence). This CDR3 is CSARDLESNGQFF. CDR3 nucleotides: TGCAGTGCTAGAGATTTGGAGAGCAATGGGCAGTTCTTC.

This clonotype occurred once. One end of the junction is discordant with germline, which a read error may explain. The chain employs TRBV11-1 and TRBJ2-1, with TRBD2 identical over 9 bases. Germline CDR1 reads SGHAT; CDR2 reads FQDESV (reference sequence). The CDR3 consists of 11 residues. This chain's CDR3 is CVSSLAGEQFF. CDR3 in DNA: TGTGTCAGCAGCCTAGCGGGAGAGCAGTTCTTC.

In the case of this clonotype: This may arise from a read error, as a much more abundant clone is one base away. This chain connects TRBV29-1 to TRBJ2-7, with a possible D match to TRBD1 (5 bases). Trimming left V 8 bases short and J 7 bases short, with 21 bases between. The CDR3 runs 13 residues. Germline V gene sequence: CDR1 SQVTM, CDR2 ANQGSEA. The CDR3 bases are TGCAGCATTAGTCAGGCAGCAGGGCGGGAGCAGTACTTC. Amino acid sequence: CSISQAAGREQYF.

This clonotype is a singleton in its sample. J is TRBJ1-6 and V is TRBV12-3 or TRBV12-4; D possibly corresponds to TRBD1 (6 bases). Trimming removed 5 bases at V and 10 bases at J, with 15 bases between. CDR3 length equals 14 residues. The CDR3 loop is CASSLSGGLSPLHF. The DNA of the CDR3 is TGTGCCAGCAGTCTTAGCGGGGGGCTGTCACCCCTCCACTTT.

Concerning this clonotype: A much larger clone is a single base away; this may be a read error. V and J are TRBV12-3 or TRBV12-4 and TRBJ2-3; 12 bases agree with TRBD1. The CDR3 loop spans 13 amino acids. The CDR3, as DNA: TGTGCCGGGGGACAGGGGGCGTCAGATACGCAGTGTTTT. This codes for CAGGQGASDTQCF.

Points on this clonotype: A much larger clone lies a single base off, so this may be a read error. Since no conserved phenylalanine or tryptophan closes the CDR3, a read error is the likely cause. The chain recombines TRBV29-1 with TRBJ2-2; 8 nucleotides align to TRBD2. Germline V gene data show CDR1 as SQVTM and CDR2 as ANQGSEA. The CDR3 covers 13 residues. V lost 8 bases to trimming and J lost 3 bases; unmatched junction nucleotides: 5. In DNA form, the CDR3 reads TGCAGCACCGGGACTAGGGACACCGGGGAGCTGTTTTAT. This codes for CSTGTRDTGELFY.

This clonotype was counted a few times. The chain recombines TRBV29-1 with TRBJ2-5; TRBD1 matches at 7 bases. CDR3 length: 15 residues. The trim removed 6 bases at V and 5 bases at J, leaving 15 bases unmatched. The V gene's germline CDR1 is SQVTM and CDR2 ANQGSEA. The CDR3 reads CSVTPANRGGETQYF. DNA for the CDR3: TGCAGCGTCACTCCCGCGAACAGGGGCGGGGAGACCCAGTACTTC. Together with reference TRBV29-1 and TRBJ2-5, the CDR3 gives the full variable domain: SAVISQKPSRDICQRGTSLTIQCQVDSQVTMMFWYRQQPGQSLTLIATANQGSEATYESGFVIDKFPISRPNLTFSTLTVSNMSPEDSSIYLCSVTPANRGGETQYFGPGTRLLVL.